This T cell receptor beta chain was retrieved from a study of shared clonotypes between healthy human individuals. The assay was run at deep level. TCRdb keeps only in-frame clones here, not all; method: immunoSEQ multiplex PCR. The table includes about 2 million clones, over 85% detected once. Trimming cost V 5 bases and J 7 bases; bases outside gene matches: 5. Looked up from germline, CDR1 is SEHNR and CDR2 is FQNEAQ (reference sequence). The CDR3 contains 12 residues. The specimen was naive CD4+ T cells sorted from blood. As for subset: CD45RA+ positively selected. The V gene is TRBV7-9, the J gene TRBJ2-7; 7 nucleotides match TRBD1. The receptor was isolated from a man aged 18-30 years in good health. The CDR3 loop is CASSRPGGEQYF. DNA for the CDR3: TGTGCCAGCAGCCGTCCAGGGGGAGAGCAGTACTTC.